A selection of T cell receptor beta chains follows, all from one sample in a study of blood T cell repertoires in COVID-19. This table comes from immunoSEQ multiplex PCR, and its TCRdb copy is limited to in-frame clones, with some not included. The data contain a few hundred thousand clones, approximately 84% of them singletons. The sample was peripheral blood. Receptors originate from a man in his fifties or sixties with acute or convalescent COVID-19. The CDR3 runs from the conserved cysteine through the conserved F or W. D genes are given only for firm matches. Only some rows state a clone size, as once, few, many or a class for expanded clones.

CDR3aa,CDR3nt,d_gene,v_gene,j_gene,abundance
CASSPRDRDNYGYTF,TGTGCCAGCTCACCACGGGACAGGGATAACTATGGCTACACCTTC,TRBD1,TRBV18,TRBJ1-2,.
CASSVGSGSTTGNTIYF,TGTGCCAGCAGCGTAGGATCGGGATCAACCACTGGAAACACCATATATTTT,.,TRBV9,TRBJ1-3,.
CASQFGQGFSGNTIYF,TGTGCCAGCCAATTCGGACAGGGCTTCTCTGGAAACACCATATATTTT,TRBD1,TRBV7-9,TRBJ1-3,.
CASSLRTSTTYNEQFF,TGTGCCAGCTCACTGAGGACTAGCACTACCTACAATGAGCAGTTCTTC,TRBD2,TRBV18,TRBJ2-1,once
CASSLQGADTEAFF,TGTGCCAGCAGTTTACAGGGGGCAGATACTGAAGCTTTCTTT,TRBD1,TRBV2,TRBJ1-1,.
CASKQDLSSYEQYF,TGTGCCAGTAAACAGGACCTAAGCTCCTACGAGCAGTACTTC,.,TRBV19,TRBJ2-7,.
CASSHRGRTGKETQYF,TGTGCCAGCAGCCATAGGGGAAGGACAGGCAAAGAGACCCAGTACTTC,TRBD1,TRBV7-9,TRBJ2-5,.
CASSIWLGVGTEAFF,TGTGCCAGTAGTATTTGGCTGGGAGTGGGCACTGAAGCTTTCTTT,.,TRBV19,TRBJ1-1,.
CASVGGPLYEQYF,TGCGCCAGCGTCGGGGGTCCCCTCTACGAGCAGTACTTC,.,TRBV10-2,TRBJ2-7,.
CASSLAGGFEEKLFF,TGCGCCAGCAGCTTGGCAGGGGGTTTTGAAGAAAAACTGTTTTTT,TRBD1,TRBV5-1,TRBJ1-4,.
CASSSWTGGGYGYTF,TGTGCCAGCAGTTCCTGGACAGGAGGGGGATATGGCTACACCTTC,TRBD1,TRBV27,TRBJ1-2,.
CASSLLRGRGTDTQYF,TGCGCCAGCAGCTTGCTTCGCGGCAGGGGTACAGATACGCAGTATTTT,.,TRBV5-1,TRBJ2-3,.
CASSPPNGYSSTDTQYF,TGTGCCAGCTCACCACCGAACGGTTACTCTAGCACAGATACGCAGTATTTT,.,TRBV18,TRBJ2-3,many
CASSYMTGLAYEQYF,TGTGCCAGCAGTTACATGACAGGGTTAGCCTACGAGCAGTACTTC,TRBD1,TRBV6-2/TRBV6-3,TRBJ2-7,.
CASSLTGVVRDYYLGGYTF,TGTGCCAGCAGCTTGACTGGGGTTGTCAGGGATTACTATTTAGGTGGCTACACCTTC,.,TRBV5-6,TRBJ1-2,.
CASGEEKEKLFF,TGTGCCAGCGGGGAGGAAAAGGAAAAACTGTTTTTT,.,TRBV18,TRBJ1-4,.
CASSLTGYTGELFF,TGTGCCAGCAGCTTGACAGGGTACACCGGGGAGCTGTTTTTT,TRBD1,TRBV7-9,TRBJ2-2,.
CASSIGTGGYSNQPQHF,TGTGCCAGTAGTATCGGGACAGGGGGATATAGCAATCAGCCCCAGCATTTT,TRBD1,TRBV19,TRBJ1-5,.
CASSSQGYNEQFF,TGTGCCAGCAGTAGCCAGGGCTACAATGAGCAGTTCTTC,.,TRBV27,TRBJ2-1,.
CASSRQGNEQFF,TGCGCCAGCAGCCGTCAGGGCAATGAGCAGTTCTTC,.,TRBV5-1,TRBJ2-1,once
CASSQDTDRADNYGYTF,TGCGCCAGCAGCCAAGACACGGACAGGGCAGATAACTATGGCTACACCTTC,TRBD1,TRBV4-1,TRBJ1-2,.
CASNTGTGIFEQFF,TGTGCCAGCAATACCGGGACAGGGATCTTTGAGCAGTTCTTC,TRBD1,TRBV2,TRBJ2-1,.
CASRPGEFQPQHF,TGTGCCAGCAGACCAGGGGAGTTTCAGCCCCAGCATTTT,.,TRBV12-3/TRBV12-4,TRBJ1-5,.
CASSGGFDYEQYF,TGTGCCAGCTCTGGGGGGTTCGACTACGAGCAGTACTTC,.,TRBV18,TRBJ2-7,.
CASSQVLRGTEAFF,TGTGCCAGCAGCCAAGTCCTCAGGGGTACTGAAGCTTTCTTT,.,TRBV3-1/TRBV3-2,TRBJ1-1,.
CASSSPTTGQETQYF,TGTGCCAGCAGTTCCCCGACAACTGGGCAAGAGACCCAGTACTTC,.,TRBV6-5,TRBJ2-5,once
CASSIRGQAYEQYF,TGTGCCAGCAGTATCCGCGGACAAGCCTACGAGCAGTACTTC,.,TRBV2,TRBJ2-7,few
CASGGGDSNQPQHF,TGTGCCAGCGGCGGAGGGGATAGCAATCAGCCCCAGCATTTT,.,TRBV6-6,TRBJ1-5,.
CAWSVQGSMNTEAFF,TGTGCCTGGAGTGTACAGGGCAGCATGAACACTGAAGCTTTCTTT,.,TRBV30,TRBJ1-1,.
CASSEQGTYYGYTF,TGTGCCAGCAGTGAACAGGGGACCTACTATGGCTACACCTTC,.,TRBV6-1,TRBJ1-2,.
CASRGVYEQYF,TGTGCCAGCAGGGGCGTCTACGAGCAGTACTTC,.,TRBV3-1/TRBV3-2,TRBJ2-7,.